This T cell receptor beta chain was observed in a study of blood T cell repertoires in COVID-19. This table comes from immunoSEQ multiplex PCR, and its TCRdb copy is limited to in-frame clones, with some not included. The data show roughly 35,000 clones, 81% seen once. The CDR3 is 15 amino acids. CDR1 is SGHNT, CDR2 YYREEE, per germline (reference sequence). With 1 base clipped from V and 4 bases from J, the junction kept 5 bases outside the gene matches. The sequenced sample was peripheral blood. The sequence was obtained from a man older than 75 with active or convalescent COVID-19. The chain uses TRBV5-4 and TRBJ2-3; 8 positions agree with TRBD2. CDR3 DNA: TGTGCCAGCAGCTTGATCACAGCGGGAGCAGATACGCAGTATTTT. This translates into CASSLITAGADTQYF.